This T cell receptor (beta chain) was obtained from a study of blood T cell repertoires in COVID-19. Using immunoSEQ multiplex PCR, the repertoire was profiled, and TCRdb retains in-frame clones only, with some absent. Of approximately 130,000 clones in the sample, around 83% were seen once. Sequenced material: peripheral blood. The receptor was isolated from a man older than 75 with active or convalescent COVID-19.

For the CDR3, the DNA is TGCAGTGCTAGTCTTGGGAGCGGTGGAAACACCATATATTTT. Encoded protein: CSASLGSGGNTIYF. This chain joins TRBV20-1 and TRBJ1-3; D gene uncertain. Per germline, CDR1 DFQATT and CDR2 SNEGSKA (reference sequence). This CDR3 spans 14 amino acids. The V end lost 3 bases, the J end lost 3 bases, and 12 bases lay between the germline ends.